This T cell receptor (beta chain) came from a study of control samples from healthy donors and cancer patients. TCRdb's copy holds only in-frame clones and misses some; the assay was immunoSEQ multiplex PCR. Of 100,000 to 150,000 clones in the sample, about nine tenths were seen once. V lost 0 bases to trimming and J lost 0 bases, with 9 bases between them. Germline loops: CDR1 MGHRA, CDR2 YSYEKL. CDR3 length equals 16 residues. The clonotype was recovered from a man aged 35 to 55 in good health. Sample: blood. The J gene is TRBJ1-5, the V gene TRBV4-1; D uncertain. CDR3 residues: CASSQEGYDSNQPQHF. In nucleotides, the CDR3 is TGCGCCAGCAGCCAAGAAGGTTACGATAGCAATCAGCCCCAGCATTTT.